This T cell receptor beta chain appears in the sequencing data of a study of blood T cell repertoires in COVID-19. Study background: The United States, Italy and Spain were the sources of the acute and convalescent COVID-19 samples. In each case, the material was cDNA or gDNA derived from T cells, B-cell-depleted T cells, or PBMCs.

Trimming pared 5 bases from V and 7 bases from J, leaving 14 bases between. This CDR3 has 12 residues. Germline V CDR1 and CDR2: SQVTM, ANQGSEA. Original handling: Reference gene primer amplification gave nucleated cell count estimates. Here immunoSEQ multiplex PCR was the method, and the copy in TCRdb shows in-frame clones only, minus some. Clone size and the V and J calls come from that table; the DNA yielded D and trimming. The sample consists of 150,000 to 200,000 clones, roughly 85% of them appearing once. The chain is built from TRBV29-1 and TRBJ1-1; TRBD1 is a possible D gene (5 bases). Sequences were obtained from peripheral blood. This TCR was sampled from a woman in her 30s with acute or convalescent COVID-19. Written as DNA, the CDR3 is TGCAGCGTTTGGGGCCAGGCTCTTGAAGCTTTCTTT. Its protein product is CSVWGQALEAFF.